This TCR beta chain was identified in a study of cytomegalovirus exposure and HLA in healthy donors. Whole-study context: A data release that came early held tens of millions of unique TCRs from HLA-typed donors.

The CDR3 consists of 14 residues. Per the germline V gene, CDR1 is SGHRS and CDR2 is YFSETQ. J was trimmed by 9 bases and V by 2 bases; bases with no gene match: 3. The primer mix had 60 Vbeta and 13 Jbeta primers. Clones were read by immunoSEQ multiplex PCR, and TCRdb kept only the in-frame ones, dropping some. The data hold 150,000 or so clones, with 75% to 80% observed a single time. Sequencing was carried out using PBMCs. The chain links TRBV5-1 to TRBJ2-1, with 12 positions matching TRBD1. The source of this sequence is a woman between 50 and 59 years old in good health and CMV-seropositive. In DNA, the CDR3 is TGCGCCAGCAGCTTAGGGACAGGGGGCATTGAGCAGTTCTTC. Protein sequence: CASSLGTGGIEQFF.